Below, 7 T cell receptor beta chains from the same sample are listed, as sequenced in a study of shared clonotypes between healthy human individuals. Using immunoSEQ multiplex PCR, the repertoire was profiled, and TCRdb retains in-frame clones only, with some absent. The sample has about 2.1 million clones; around 95% are singletons. Naivety among CD8 cells was defined by CD45RO negativity and positive CCR7 selection, thereby excluding terminally differentiated effector memory CD45RA+ cells. The material sequenced was naive CD8+ T cells from PBMCs. All receptors derive from a man between 18 and 35 years old in good health. Some clones in this sample may be carry-over from other donors' samples.

The chain has TRBV27 and TRBJ2-7, with 9 bases matching TRBD1. Germline CDR1 and CDR2: MNHEY and SMNVEV (reference sequence). The CDR3 totals 15 residues. V lost 5 bases and J lost 4; bases outside the gene matches: 9. CDR3 sequence reads: CASSPPGQGPYEQYF. For the CDR3, the DNA is TGTGCCAGCAGTCCCCCGGGACAGGGCCCTTACGAGCAGTACTTC.

The V gene is TRBV18, the J gene TRBJ2-7; 12 positions match TRBD2. This CDR3 is 20 amino acids long. Germline assignment: CDR1 KGHSH and CDR2 LQKENI. Germline trimming cut 6 bases from V and 2 bases from J; bases unmatched to any gene: 20. Written as DNA, the CDR3 is TGTGCCAGCTCCCTACTAGTGGCGGCTAGCGGGAGGGCCCCCCCCTACGAGCAGTACTTC. Its translation: CASSLLVAASGRAPPYEQYF.

The rearrangement links TRBV9 to TRBJ1-1, with 7 bases that match TRBD1. Germline V gene data show CDR1 as SGDLS and CDR2 as YYNGEE. The CDR3 runs to 12 residues. V dropped 3 bases and J dropped 4; count of bases not matched to a gene: 0. In DNA form, the CDR3 reads TGTGCCAGCAGCGGGGACAGCACTGAAGCTTTCTTT. Translated, it gives CASSGDSTEAFF.

Worth noting for this clone: This sample also contains other DNA sequences that code for the same CDR3. The V gene is TRBV19, the J gene TRBJ1-2; D not certain. The V gene's germline CDR1 is LNHDA and CDR2 SQIVND (reference sequence). The CDR3 consists of 12 residues. V gave up 5 bases and J gave up 2 bases, with 6 bases separating them. CDR3 coding DNA: TGTGCCAGTAGTCTAACCAACTATGGCTACACCTTC. It is translated as CASSLTNYGYTF.

This chain joins TRBV2 and TRBJ2-7; D gene uncertain. The CDR3 runs 14 residues. The germline gives CDR1 SNHLY, CDR2 FYNNEI. The V and J ends lost 10 bases and 2 bases respectively, with 18 bases between them. CDR3 protein: CAISDPIFPYEQYF. The CDR3 DNA follows: TGTGCCATCTCCGATCCAATTTTCCCCTACGAGCAGTACTTC.

This clone has only a few counts. At the DNA level, this CDR3 is encoded by other sequences in the same sample as well. The chain employs TRBV19 and TRBJ1-2; the D is unclear. The CDR3 extends over 8 amino acids. V was trimmed by 11 bases and J by 8 bases, leaving 6 bases between them. The germline V gene has CDR1 LNHDA and CDR2 SQIVND (reference sequence). The CDR3 sequence: CAAGGYTF. The CDR3 DNA reads as TGTGCCGCAGGAGGCTACACCTTC.

About this clone: Other DNA sequences in the same sample also yield this CDR3. This chain's CDR3 is CASSLRGAGTEAFF. The CDR3 coding sequence is TGTGCCAGCAGTTTACGAGGGGCCGGTACTGAAGCTTTCTTT. The rearrangement joins TRBV27 to TRBJ1-1, with a tentative D call TRBD1 (5 bases). V was clipped by 2 bases and J by 5 bases, with 12 bases between them. This CDR3 comprises 14 residues. Germline values: CDR1 MNHEY, CDR2 SMNVEV (reference sequence).